This T cell receptor beta chain is from a study of T-cell reconstitution after alpha-beta-depleted transplantation in children. This clonotype was detected many times. V dropped 7 bases and J dropped 9; count of bases not matched to a gene: 8. The length of the CDR3 is 13 residues. Unique molecular identifiers were incorporated into the prepared TCRbeta library. TCRdb re-derived calls from the PCR reads in MiXCR, one entry per CDR3 protein. This repertoire shows about 240,000 distinct CDR3 sequences, 9.5% to 15% found once; its top ten account for approximately 2.4%. This chain links TRBV12-3 or TRBV12-4 with TRBJ2-1, with 8 nucleotides matching TRBD1. The receptor's source is a human donor who donated a stem cell graft to a child with acute lymphoblastic leukemia. Sequenced material: PBMCs from the stem cell graft donor, taken from the stem cell graft. CDR3 sequence: CASIMTGAGEQFF. In DNA form, the CDR3 reads TGTGCCAGCATCATGACAGGGGCGGGTGAGCAGTTCTTC.